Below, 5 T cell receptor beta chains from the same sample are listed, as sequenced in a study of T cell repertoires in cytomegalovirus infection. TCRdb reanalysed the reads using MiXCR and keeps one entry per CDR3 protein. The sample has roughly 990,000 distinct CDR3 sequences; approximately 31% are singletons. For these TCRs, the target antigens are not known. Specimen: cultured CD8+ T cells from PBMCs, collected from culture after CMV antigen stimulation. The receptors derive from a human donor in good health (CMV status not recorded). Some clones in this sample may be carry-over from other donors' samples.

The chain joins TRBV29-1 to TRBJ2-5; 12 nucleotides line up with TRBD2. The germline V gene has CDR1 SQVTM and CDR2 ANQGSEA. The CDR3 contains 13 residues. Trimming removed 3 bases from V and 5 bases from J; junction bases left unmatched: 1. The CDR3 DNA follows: TGCAGCGTTGACACTAGCGGGGGGGAGACCCAGTACTTC. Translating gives CSVDTSGGETQYF.

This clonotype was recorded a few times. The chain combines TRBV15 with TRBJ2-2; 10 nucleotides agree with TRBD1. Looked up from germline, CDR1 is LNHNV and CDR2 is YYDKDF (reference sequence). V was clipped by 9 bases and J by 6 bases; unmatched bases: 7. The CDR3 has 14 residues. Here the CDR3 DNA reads TGTGCCACAAACTTGGACAGGGGGGCCGGGGAGCTGTTTTTT. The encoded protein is CATNLDRGAGELFF.

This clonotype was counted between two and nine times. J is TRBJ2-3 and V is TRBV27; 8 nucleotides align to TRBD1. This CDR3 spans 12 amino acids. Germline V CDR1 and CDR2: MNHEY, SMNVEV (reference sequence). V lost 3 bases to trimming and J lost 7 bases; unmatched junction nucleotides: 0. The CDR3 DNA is TGTGCCAGCAGTTTCAGGGGGCATACGCAGTATTTT. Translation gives CASSFRGHTQYF.

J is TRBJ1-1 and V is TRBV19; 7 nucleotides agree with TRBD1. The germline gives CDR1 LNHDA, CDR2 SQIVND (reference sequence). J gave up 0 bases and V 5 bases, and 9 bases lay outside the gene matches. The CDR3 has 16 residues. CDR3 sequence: CASSHPVTGLNTEAFF. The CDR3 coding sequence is TGTGCCAGTAGTCACCCCGTGACAGGGCTGAACACTGAAGCTTTCTTT.

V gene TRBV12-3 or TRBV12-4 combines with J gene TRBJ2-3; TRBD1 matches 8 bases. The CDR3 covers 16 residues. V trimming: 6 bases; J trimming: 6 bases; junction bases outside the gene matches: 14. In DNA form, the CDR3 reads TGTGCCAGCAGCACCTTTTTGGACAGGGAATCGGATACGCAGTATTTT. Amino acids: CASSTFLDRESDTQYF.